There are a few counts of the clone carrying this T cell receptor beta chain. The antigen is unknown. 60 Vbeta and 13 Jbeta primers were used in PCR. The data were produced by immunoSEQ multiplex PCR, yet TCRdb's version contains in-frame clones alone and is incomplete. The sample yields approximately 280,000 clones, roughly 88% seen once. These data belong to a study of cytomegalovirus exposure and HLA in healthy donors. Study-wide results and caveats: Later analysis showed TCR association rates varying by HLA locus, highest for DRB1 and lowest for HLA-C. Associated with cytomegalovirus, according to the listing, were about 160 TCR beta chains.

Germline assignment: CDR1 ENHRY and CDR2 SYGVKD. The CDR3 is made up of 13 amino acids. V lost 3 bases, J lost 5 bases, and 11 bases lay in between. V and J are TRBV10-3 and TRBJ2-7; TRBD2 might be the D (5 bases). This sequence originates from a man in his forties in good health and CMV-seropositive. Sequences were obtained from PBMCs. CDR3 loop: CAISEFGENEQYF. The CDR3 bases are TGTGCCATCAGTGAATTCGGGGAGAACGAGCAGTACTTC.